This record concerns one T cell receptor beta chain sequence. This entry is derived from a study of shared T cell receptors in the human thymus. Per germline, CDR1 LGHNA and CDR2 YSLEER. V gave up 3 bases and J gave up 7 bases; unmatched junction bases: 10. The CDR3 totals 15 residues. Sequencing was performed with immunoSEQ multiplex PCR; in TCRdb, only in-frame clones are kept and a portion is missing. The repertoire holds 500,000 to 550,000 clones, with more than 75% as singletons. In addition, the sample was reused for a study of human thymus T cells.

The sequence was collected from a boy less than two years old with a congenital heart defect. The chain couples TRBV4-3 to TRBJ1-2; 8 bases are a match to TRBD1. Sequenced: thymocytes. The CDR3: CASSHPGQGRFGYTF. The CDR3 DNA reads as TGCGCCAGCAGCCACCCCGGACAGGGACGGTTTGGCTACACCTTC.